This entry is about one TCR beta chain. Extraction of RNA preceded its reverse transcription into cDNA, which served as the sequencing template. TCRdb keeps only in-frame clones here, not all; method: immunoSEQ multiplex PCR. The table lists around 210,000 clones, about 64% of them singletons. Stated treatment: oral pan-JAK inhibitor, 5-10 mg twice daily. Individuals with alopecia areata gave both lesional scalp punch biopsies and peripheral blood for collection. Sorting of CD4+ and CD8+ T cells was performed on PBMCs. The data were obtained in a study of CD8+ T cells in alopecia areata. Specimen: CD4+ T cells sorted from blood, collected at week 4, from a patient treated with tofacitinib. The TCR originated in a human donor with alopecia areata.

The CDR3 loop reads CASSESAHRNYGYTF. CDR3 sequence (DNA): TGTGCCAGCAGCGAGTCGGCTCATCGGAACTATGGCTACACCTTC. The chain carries TRBV2 and TRBJ1-2; D is ambiguous. Deletions cut 6 bases from V and 2 bases from J, with 16 bases between. Germline CDR1 and CDR2: SNHLY and FYNNEI. The CDR3 has 15 residues.